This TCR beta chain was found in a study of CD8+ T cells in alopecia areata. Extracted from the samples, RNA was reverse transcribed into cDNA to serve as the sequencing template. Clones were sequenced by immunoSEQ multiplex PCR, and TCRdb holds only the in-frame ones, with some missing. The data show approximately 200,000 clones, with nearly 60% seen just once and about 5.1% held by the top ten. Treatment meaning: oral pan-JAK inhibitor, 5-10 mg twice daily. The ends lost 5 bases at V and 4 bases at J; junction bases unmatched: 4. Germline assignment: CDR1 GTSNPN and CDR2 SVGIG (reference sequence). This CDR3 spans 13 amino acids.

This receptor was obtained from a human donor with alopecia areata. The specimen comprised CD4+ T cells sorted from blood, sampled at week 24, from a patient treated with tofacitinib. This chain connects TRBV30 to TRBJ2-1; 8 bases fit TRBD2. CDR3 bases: TGTGCCTGGGAGCGCGGGGGGTACAATGAGCAGTTCTTC. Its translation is CAWERGGYNEQFF.